Given below is one T cell receptor beta chain in context. Its matching antigen is unknown. The data are from a study of shared clonotypes between healthy human individuals. Study-wide background: Participating donors consisted of two women and a few men aged 18 to 49. Study outcomes and limitations: Sharing across four donors was highest in naive CD4 (roughly 5%) and lowest in memory CD8 (roughly 0.4%). The study generally estimated greater richness for naive than memory subsets.

For every subset, genomic DNA was evenly distributed across several immunoSEQ plates. Assay: immunoSEQ multiplex PCR; the TCRdb copy retains only in-frame clones and omits some. The data contain roughly 1,100,000 clones, around 76% of them singletons. The CDR3 has 14 amino acids. V lost 5 bases, J lost 7 bases, and 9 bases stayed unmatched. CDR1 is SGHDT and CDR2 is YYEEEE in the germline V gene. Sequencing was done on a sample of memory CD4+ T cells sorted from blood. The subset denotes: CD45RA-negative fraction. This chain links TRBV5-6 with TRBJ2-7; 10 positions match TRBD1. This TCR was sampled from a young man in good health. The CDR3 nucleotides read TGTGCCAGCAGTCGTCGGGACAGGGGCTTTGAGCAGTACTTC. It is translated as CASSRRDRGFEQYF. The variable domain in full, completed from reference TRBV5-6 and TRBJ2-7, reads DAGVTQSPTHLIKTRGQQVTLRCSPKSGHDTVSWYQQALGQGPQFIFQYYEEEERQRGNFPDRFSGHQFPNYSSELNVNALLLGDSALYLCASSRRDRGFEQYFGPGTRLTVT.